The 26 T cell receptor beta chains given below trace back to one sample, sequenced in a study of shared clonotypes between healthy human individuals. Produced via immunoSEQ multiplex PCR; TCRdb's table is partial and in-frame only. The table has roughly 1 million clones, approximately 76% seen once; the top ten hold 1.4% to 1.5%. Sample: memory CD4+ T cells sorted from blood. Subset in this sample: CD45RA-negative fraction. These receptors were taken from a man aged 18 to 29 in good health.

This clone occurred once. The V and J genes are TRBV7-9 and TRBJ2-1; D gene unclear. The CDR3 runs to 12 residues. The V end was cut by 2 bases, the J end by 9 bases, with 8 bases between. Germline CDR1 is SEHNR and CDR2 is FQNEAQ (reference sequence). The CDR3, as DNA: TGTGCCAGCAGCTTAAATCGGTTTGAGCAGTTCTTC. This gives the protein CASSLNRFEQFF.

V gene TRBV2 combines with J gene TRBJ2-5; D is unresolved. V shed 3 bases and J shed 4 bases, with 6 bases lying between them. CDR1 is SNHLY and CDR2 is FYNNEI in the germline V gene. There are 12 residues in the CDR3. In DNA, the CDR3 is TGTGCCAGCAGTGAGAACCCAGAGACCCAGTACTTC. This gives the protein CASSENPETQYF.

V usage is TRBV29-1 and J usage is TRBJ2-3; TRBD1 matches at 8 bases. Germline V gives CDR1 SQVTM, CDR2 ANQGSEA. The CDR3 consists of 17 residues. V shed 7 bases and J 4 bases; nucleotides not matched to a gene: 19. The DNA of the CDR3 is TGCAGCGCTCCGGACAGGGCGAGGGCCGTGGGGGCAGATACGCAGTATTTT. This codes for CSAPDRARAVGADTQYF.

The gene calls are TRBV27 and TRBJ1-6; D may be TRBD1 (5 bases). V was trimmed by 5 bases and J by 9 bases, leaving 17 bases between them. There are 15 residues in the CDR3. Germline values: CDR1 MNHEY, CDR2 SMNVEV (reference sequence). The CDR3 loop reads CASSTLTVLRSPLHF. The DNA for the CDR3 is TGTGCCAGCAGTACTTTGACAGTTCTACGTTCACCCCTCCACTTT.

The rearrangement uses TRBV10-3 and TRBJ2-4, with 8 bases matching TRBD1. The V segment lost 6 bases and the J segment 6 bases; nucleotides outside the gene matches: 4. This CDR3 is built from 13 residues. Germline V gene data show CDR1 as ENHRY and CDR2 as SYGVKD. CDR3 DNA sequence: TGTGCCATCAGGCAGGGGGCGGGAAACATTCAGTACTTC. As protein: CAIRQGAGNIQYF.

The chain carries TRBV9 and TRBJ1-2, with no clear D. This CDR3 comprises 13 residues. Germline CDR1 SGDLS, CDR2 YYNGEE. V lost 0 bases and J lost 8, with 11 bases in between. CDR3 coding DNA: TGTGCCAGCAGCGTAGACCATGGTTCCGGCTACACCTTC. Its protein is CASSVDHGSGYTF.

The V and J genes are TRBV4-1 and TRBJ1-2, with 7 positions matching TRBD1. There are 17 residues in the CDR3. Germline V lookup: CDR1 MGHRA, CDR2 YSYEKL. With V trimmed by 0 bases and J by 4 bases, 11 bases remained unmatched. CDR3 nucleotide sequence: TGCGCCAGCAGCCAAGATGAGCAGGGGGTGATGGCCTATGGCTACACCTTC. Its protein product is CASSQDEQGVMAYGYTF.

The V call is TRBV9, the J call TRBJ1-3; a possible D gene is TRBD1 (6 bases). Germline CDR1 SGDLS, CDR2 YYNGEE. This CDR3 is built from 16 residues. V lost 0 bases, J lost 4 bases, and 14 bases lay in between. The CDR3 loop is CASSVGNRVSGNTIYF. The CDR3 DNA sequence: TGTGCCAGCAGCGTAGGGAACAGGGTGTCGGGAAACACCATATATTTT. The variable domain in full, completed from reference TRBV9 and TRBJ1-3, reads DSGVTQTPKHLITATGQRVTLRCSPRSGDLSVYWYQQSLDQGLQFLIQYYNGEERAKGNILERFSAQQFPDLHSELNLSSLELGDSALYFCASSVGNRVSGNTIYFGEGSWLTVV.

This clone has only a few counts. The chain uses TRBV5-1 and TRBJ1-1, with 10 nucleotides matching TRBD1. CDR3 length equals 14 residues. Trimming at V came to 5 bases and at J to 1 base, leaving 2 bases not matched to a gene. The germline V gene has CDR1 SGHRS and CDR2 YFSETQ. The CDR3 loop is CASRTGGANTEAFF. CDR3 in DNA: TGCGCCAGCAGGACAGGGGGCGCGAACACTGAAGCTTTCTTT.

The chain has TRBV15 and TRBJ2-1; 9 bases map to TRBD2. This CDR3 has 13 residues. From germline, CDR1 is LNHNV and CDR2 YYDKDF (reference sequence). Trimming cost V 6 bases and J 8 bases; bases outside gene matches: 5. Here the CDR3 reads CATRLAGIYEQFF. The CDR3 DNA reads TGTGCCACCAGGCTAGCGGGAATTTATGAGCAGTTCTTC.

The chain recombines TRBV9 with TRBJ2-7, with 11 bases lining up with TRBD1. The V gene end was trimmed by 4 bases and the J gene end by 5 bases; junction bases not matched to a gene: 11. This CDR3 has 16 residues. Germline V gives CDR1 SGDLS, CDR2 YYNGEE. CDR3 sequence: CASSPRGDRGRDEQYF. CDR3 nucleotides: TGTGCCAGCAGCCCCCGAGGGGACAGGGGGAGGGACGAGCAGTACTTC. Together with reference TRBV9 and TRBJ2-7, the CDR3 gives the full variable domain: DSGVTQTPKHLITATGQRVTLRCSPRSGDLSVYWYQQSLDQGLQFLIQYYNGEERAKGNILERFSAQQFPDLHSELNLSSLELGDSALYFCASSPRGDRGRDEQYFGPGTRLTVT.

The chain joins TRBV4-3 to TRBJ2-3; D is possibly TRBD2 (6 bases). CDR3 length: 13 amino acids. The germline V gene has CDR1 LGHNA and CDR2 YSLEER. The V end lost 0 bases, the J end lost 14 bases, and 15 bases lay between the germline ends. The CDR3 DNA follows: TGCGCCAGCAGCCAAGATAGAGTAGCGGCCCCGTATTTT. It specifies CASSQDRVAAPYF.

V usage is TRBV5-1 and J usage is TRBJ1-6; D is unclear. Germline lookup yields CDR1 SGHRS and CDR2 YFSETQ. V shed 1 base and J shed 0 bases, with 5 bases lying between them. The CDR3 spans 15 residues. The CDR3 sequence: CASSLMGSYNSPLHF. As DNA, the CDR3 is TGCGCCAGCAGCTTGATGGGCTCCTATAATTCACCCCTCCACTTT.

The gene calls are TRBV7-8 and TRBJ2-7, with 9 bases lining up with TRBD1. V lost 5 bases, J lost 7 bases, and 12 bases stayed unmatched. The CDR3 sequence is 15 residues long. Germline lookup yields CDR1 SGHVS and CDR2 FQNEAQ. The CDR3, as DNA: TGTGCCAGCAGCCCCGCCGGGACAGGGAGGGAAGAGCAGTACTTC. Protein product: CASSPAGTGREEQYF.

The chain uses TRBV6-6 and TRBJ2-3, with D hard to call. This CDR3 is built from 15 residues. The germline V gene has CDR1 MNHNY and CDR2 SVGAGI (reference sequence). V lost 2 bases and J lost 4, with 13 bases in between. The CDR3 bases are TGTGCCAGCAGTTACGACCCGATAGGCGCAGATACGCAGTATTTT. Translating it yields CASSYDPIGADTQYF.

This rearrangement joins TRBV30 to TRBJ1-4, with 10 bases aligning to TRBD1. The V and J ends lost 3 bases and 8 bases, in that order; junction bases with no gene match: 9. CDR1 and CDR2 from the germline V gene are GTSNPN and SVGIG (reference sequence). The CDR3 consists of 15 residues. CDR3 in amino acids: CAWSLRDRGYEKLFF. The CDR3 coding sequence is TGTGCCTGGAGCCTCCGGGACAGGGGTTACGAAAAACTGTTTTTT.

On this clone: Without the conserved terminal phenylalanine or tryptophan, this CDR3 likely stems from a read error. The chain combines TRBV4-2 with TRBJ1-2; D may be TRBD1 (5 bases). Looked up from germline, CDR1 is LGHNA and CDR2 is YNFKEQ. V was clipped by 0 bases and J by 4 bases, with 12 bases between them. This CDR3 comprises 15 residues. CDR3 nucleotides: TGTGCCAGCAGCCAAGATGAGGAGGGGTCCTATGGCTACACCCTC. It translates to CASSQDEEGSYGYTL.

The chain carries TRBV6-1 and TRBJ2-2; no reliable D call. This CDR3 region has 12 residues. Looked up from germline, CDR1 is MNHNS and CDR2 is SASEGT. V gave up 8 bases and J gave up 5 bases, with 9 bases separating them. CDR3 sequence: CASLYQTGELFF. CDR3 coding DNA: TGTGCCAGCTTGTACCAAACCGGGGAGCTGTTTTTT.

The CDR3 DNA is TGTGCCAGCAGACCCGAGCGGGATGGGGAGACCCAGTACTTC. Its protein product is CASRPERDGETQYF. The V and J genes are TRBV5-4 and TRBJ2-5, with TRBD2 matching 7 bases. Germline V gene sequence: CDR1 SGHNT, CDR2 YYREEE (reference sequence). This CDR3 is built from 14 residues. J was trimmed by 5 bases and V by 5 bases; bases with no gene match: 9.

CDR3 sequence reads: CASSVDLIGGYTF. CDR3 bases: TGTGCCAGCAGCGTAGACCTAATCGGAGGCTACACCTTC. The V call is TRBV9, the J call TRBJ1-2; D uncertain. The CDR3 extends over 13 amino acids. The ends were cut back, 0 bases at V and 8 bases at J, with 11 bases in the middle. CDR1 is SGDLS and CDR2 is YYNGEE in the germline V gene.

Concerning this clone itself: This sample also contains other DNA sequences that code for the same CDR3. The genes are TRBV6-5 and TRBJ2-7; D gene uncertain. CDR3 size: 11 residues. Trimming removed 3 bases from V and 3 bases from J, with 3 bases in between. CDR1 and CDR2 (germline): MNHEY, SVGAGI. CDR3 residues: CASSYNYEQYF. The CDR3 DNA is TGTGCCAGCAGTTATAACTACGAGCAGTACTTC.

This clone occurred a few times. The chain carries TRBV5-4 and TRBJ2-3, with D hard to call. The CDR3 is 15 residues long. Germline loops: CDR1 SGHNT, CDR2 YYREEE (reference sequence). Trimming pared 2 bases from V and 4 bases from J, leaving 14 bases between. The CDR3 DNA reads as TGTGCCAGCAGCTTCTCCACCCCCGTGGCAGATACGCAGTATTTT. This sequence encodes CASSFSTPVADTQYF.

The chain carries TRBV5-6 and TRBJ1-4, with D possibly being TRBD1 (5 bases). The length of the CDR3 is 13 residues. Trimming removed 2 bases from V and 8 bases from J, with 10 bases in between. Germline V CDR1 and CDR2: SGHDT, YYEEEE. CDR3 amino acids: CASSFRQREKLFF. CDR3 bases: TGTGCCAGCAGCTTCCGACAGCGGGAAAAACTGTTTTTT.

The chain recombines TRBV6-5 with TRBJ1-3; D is uncertain. The CDR3 is 13 amino acids. The germline V and J ends were trimmed by 5 bases and 6 bases, with 11 bases remaining between them. Germline V gene lookup returns CDR1 MNHEY and CDR2 SVGAGI. DNA of the CDR3: TGTGCCAGCAGTCGGACTCTTGAAAACACCATATATTTT. It is translated as CASSRTLENTIYF.

The rearrangement joins TRBV7-2 to TRBJ2-7, with 7 bases lining up with TRBD2. Losses at the gene ends were 5 bases for V and 7 bases for J; bases not matched to a gene: 14. Germline V gene sequence: CDR1 SGHTA, CDR2 FQGNSA. The CDR3 loop spans 15 amino acids. The CDR3 loop is CASSPSRGRAGEQYF. In DNA, the CDR3 is TGTGCCAGCAGCCCTAGTCGGGGGAGGGCCGGAGAGCAGTACTTC.

This clone was seen a few times. The chain uses TRBV9 and TRBJ1-2, with 10 bases identical to TRBD1. Germline values: CDR1 SGDLS, CDR2 YYNGEE. CDR3 length: 15 residues. The ends lost 1 base at V and 6 bases at J; junction bases unmatched: 6. CDR3 sequence reads: CASSVRTGGIDGYTF. The CDR3 DNA is TGTGCCAGCAGCGTACGGACAGGGGGAATAGATGGCTACACCTTC. Full variable domain (rest looked up from reference TRBV9 and TRBJ1-2): DSGVTQTPKHLITATGQRVTLRCSPRSGDLSVYWYQQSLDQGLQFLIQYYNGEERAKGNILERFSAQQFPDLHSELNLSSLELGDSALYFCASSVRTGGIDGYTFGSGTRLTVV.